This T cell receptor beta chain was profiled in a study of blood T cell repertoires in COVID-19 (TCRdb year 2020). The study in broad terms: Collaborator samples came from the United States, Italy and Spain and covered acute and convalescent phases of COVID-19. The prospective study material was composed of cDNA or gDNA derived from T cells, B-cell-depleted T cells, or PBMCs. Deeply sampled blood TCRbeta repertoires from subjects exposed to, actively infected with, or recovered from COVID-19 were included in the dataset. A freely available public database, intended as a resource for researchers studying the immune response to SARS-CoV-2, is where the repertoires were released. Samples came from the ongoing ImmuneRACE study (first 160 participants) plus 1,254 subjects from 6 global collaborators. Sample metadata almost always included a de-identified subject ID, COVID-19 status, age in years and sex. Where HLA class I and class II types were available, the types were taken from metadata supplied by the sample provider, not from assay-based typing.

As encoded in the germline V gene (reference sequence), CDR1 is SEHNR while CDR2 is FQNEAQ. The CDR3 spans 15 residues, from the cysteine through the phenylalanine. Just CDR3 DNA is preserved here, 45 bases in frame from base 1. Trimming leaves V shorter by 5 bases and J shorter by 4 bases, with the junction holding 5 bases beyond the gene matches. In the prospective study, participants were roughly 18 to 90 years old, resided in 20 to 30 geographic areas of the United States, and were enrolled through a virtual design. To assign participants to cohorts, the prospective study relied on clinical history that participants themselves reported in a screening survey and a study questionnaire. For ImmuneRACE Cohort 3, a participant was defined as recovered based on two consecutive negative NP/OP PCR tests, clearance by a healthcare professional, or resolution of symptoms. Mobile phlebotomists in the prospective study collected whole blood, serum and a nasopharyngeal or oropharyngeal swab from every participant. Over a roughly 2-month period, participants in the prospective study had the option of providing additional blood draws and questionnaires. Prospective study blood samples were shipped either frozen or at room temperature before DNA extraction.

Summary of the overall study and its limitations: The quantity of clinical and demographic metadata differed by source and by participant and was supplied without curation.

A note on this clone: This clone's antigen is unknown. The record has no base qualities; no much larger clone is one base away.

TCRbeta CDR3 regions were amplified from genomic DNA by means of the immunoSEQ Assay, a bias-controlled multiplex PCR. Processing in the source paper ran as follows. Within the assay, amplification of reference gene primers was used to estimate how many nucleated cells each sample contained. To quantify the absolute abundance of each unique TCRbeta CDR3 rearrangement, sequence reads were collapsed and filtered. For each sample, productive Simpson clonality was calculated by taking the square root of Simpson's diversity index across productive rearrangements. TCRdb took this table from immuneACCESS and kept in-frame rearrangements with V and J called. Such tables lack part of the clones; where checked against another copy, unresolved V genes explain under half of the gap, and the rest is unexplained. V and J calls and clone size are copied from that table; D and trimming were computed from the DNA. The sample contains more than 350,000 clones, over 75% of them found a single time. About 1% of the sample rests with the top ten.

The sample comprised PBMCs or T cells enriched from blood (not recorded which). The rearrangement combines TRBV7-9 with TRBJ1-4, and 9 junction bases match TRBD1. The TCR sequence derives from a young man who had recovered from COVID-19. The base sequence is TGTGCCAGCAGCCCTAACAGGGGGCGTAATGAAAAACTGTTTTTT. This encodes CASSPNRGRNEKLFF.